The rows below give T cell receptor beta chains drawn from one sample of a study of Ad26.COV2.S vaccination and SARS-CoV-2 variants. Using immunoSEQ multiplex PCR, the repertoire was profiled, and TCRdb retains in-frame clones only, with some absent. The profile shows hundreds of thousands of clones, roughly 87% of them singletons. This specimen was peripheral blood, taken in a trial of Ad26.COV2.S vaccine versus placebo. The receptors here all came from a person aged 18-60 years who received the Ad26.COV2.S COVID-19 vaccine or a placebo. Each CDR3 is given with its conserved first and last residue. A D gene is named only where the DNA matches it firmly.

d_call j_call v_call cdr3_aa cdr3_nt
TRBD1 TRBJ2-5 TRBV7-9 CASSATGGTQETQYF TGTGCCAGCAGCGCCACAGGGGGCACTCAAGAGACCCAGTACTTC
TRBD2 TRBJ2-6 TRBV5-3 CARSLFEGLGGANVLTF TGTGCCAGAAGCTTGTTCGAGGGACTAGGTGGGGCCAACGTCCTGACTTTC
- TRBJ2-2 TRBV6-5 CASSYSWGADGELFF TGTGCCAGCAGTTACTCATGGGGGGCTGACGGGGAGCTGTTTTTT
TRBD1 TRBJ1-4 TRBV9 CASSVATGQGLEKLFF TGTGCCAGCAGCGTAGCTACAGGACAGGGTTTGGAAAAACTGTTTTTT
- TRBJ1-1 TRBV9 CASSGNWNTEAFF TGTGCCAGCAGCGGAAATTGGAACACTGAAGCTTTCTTT
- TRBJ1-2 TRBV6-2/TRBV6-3 CASSSQGRMGYGYTF TGTGCCAGCAGTTCACAGGGACGAATGGGCTATGGCTACACCTTC
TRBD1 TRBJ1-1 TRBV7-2 CASSSRLDRTLGTEAFF TGTGCCAGCAGCTCAAGGCTGGACAGGACCCTTGGCACTGAAGCTTTCTTT
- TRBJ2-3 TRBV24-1 CATSDSQTVRVDTQYF TGTGCCACCAGTGATTCCCAGACAGTTCGGGTAGATACGCAGTATTTT
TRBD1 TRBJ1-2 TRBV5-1 CASSSPGQGSDGYTF TGCGCCAGCAGCTCCCCGGGACAGGGGTCTGATGGCTACACCTTC
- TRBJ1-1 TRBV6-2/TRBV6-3 CASTPSGLMNTEAFF TGTGCCAGCACCCCTAGCGGACTCATGAACACTGAAGCTTTCTTT